These 13 T cell receptor beta chains were all obtained from the same sample, sequenced in a study of cytomegalovirus exposure and HLA in healthy donors. The study ran its PCR with 60 Vbeta and 13 Jbeta primers. Generated by immunoSEQ multiplex PCR, the TCRdb table keeps only in-frame clones and is missing some. Of roughly 55,000 clones in the sample, over 75% were seen once. What was sequenced was PBMCs. The receptors stem from a boy between 10 and 17 years old in good health and CMV-seropositive.

About this clone itself: This sample includes further DNA sequences coding for the same CDR3. The rearrangement uses TRBV19 and TRBJ1-2; D not certain. Trimming removed 3 bases at V and 2 bases at J, with 4 bases between. Germline values: CDR1 LNHDA, CDR2 SQIVND (reference sequence). CDR3 size: 12 residues. Here the CDR3 reads CASSIRNYGYTF. DNA of the CDR3: TGTGCCAGTAGTATCAGGAACTATGGCTACACCTTC. Full variable domain (outside the CDR3, taken from reference TRBV19 and TRBJ1-2): DGGITQSPKYLFRKEGQNVTLSCEQNLNHDAMYWYRQDPGQGLRLIYYSQIVNDFQKGDIAEGYSVSREKKESFPLTVTSAQKNPTAFYLCASSIRNYGYTFGSGTRLTVV.

V and J are TRBV7-3 and TRBJ2-7, with D perhaps TRBD1 (6 bases). V was cut by 2 bases and J by 6 bases, with 11 bases left in between. CDR1 and CDR2 (germline): SGHTA, FQGTGA. CDR3 size: 13 residues. CDR3 sequence (DNA): TGTGCCAGCAGCTTATTTGGGGGCGGCGAGCAGTACTTC. Translating gives CASSLFGGGEQYF.

A few counts support this clone. V and J are TRBV7-9 and TRBJ2-5; no firm D call. The end of the DNA fits TRBJ2-7 better, so the J call may be wrong. The CDR3 spans 12 residues. Looked up from germline, CDR1 is SEHNR and CDR2 is FQNEAQ (reference sequence). The CDR3 loop is CASSLSSAEQYF. The DNA of the CDR3 is TGTGCCAGCAGCTTGAGTAGTGCCGAGCAGTACTTC.

V and J are TRBV10-3 and TRBJ1-5; tentatively, D is TRBD1 (5 bases). Germline V gene data show CDR1 as ENHRY and CDR2 as SYGVKD. Trimming took off 10 bases at V and 9 bases at J, with 19 bases between the two ends. This CDR3 has 13 amino acids. The chain's CDR3 is CATRDSSSVPQHF. CDR3 nucleotide sequence: TGTGCCACCCGTGACAGTTCATCAGTGCCCCAGCATTTT.

This clone is a singleton in its sample. This rearrangement joins TRBV7-6 to TRBJ2-3, with 8 bases fitting TRBD1. Germline assignment: CDR1 SGHVS and CDR2 FNYEAQ. The V segment lost 1 base and the J segment 3 bases; nucleotides outside the gene matches: 9. This CDR3 has 17 residues. The CDR3: CASSLVFQGASTDTQYF. As DNA, the CDR3 is TGTGCCAGCAGCTTAGTTTTCCAGGGGGCTAGTACAGATACGCAGTATTTT. Combining the CDR3 with reference TRBV7-6 and TRBJ2-3 gives the whole variable domain GAGVSQSPRYKVTKRGQDVALRCDPISGHVSLYWYRQALGQGPEFLTYFNYEAQQDKSGLPNDRFSAERPEGSISTLTIQRTEQRDSAMYRCASSLVFQGASTDTQYFGPGTRLTVL.

V gene TRBV29-1 combines with J gene TRBJ2-5; TRBD1 matches at 7 bases. J gave up 5 bases and V 7 bases, and 13 bases lay outside the gene matches. Germline lookup yields CDR1 SQVTM and CDR2 ANQGSEA. This CDR3 is built from 14 residues. CDR3 coding DNA: TGCAGCGCCGCCCCTGTAGGGGGCCGGGAGACCCAGTACTTC. This translates into CSAAPVGGRETQYF.

The rearrangement joins TRBV7-3 to TRBJ2-7, with D possibly TRBD1 on 5 matching bases. The CDR3 is 13 residues long. Germline V gives CDR1 SGHTA, CDR2 FQGTGA. The ends were cut back, 0 bases at V and 5 bases at J, with 8 bases in the middle. CDR3 nucleotides: TGTGCCAGCAGCTTAACAGGGGTGGACGAGCAGTACTTC. Its protein is CASSLTGVDEQYF.

With respect to this clone: Sequence at one end of the junction differs from germline and may be a read error. The genes are TRBV7-3 and TRBJ2-3; 9 bases align to TRBD1. The germline V gene has CDR1 SGHTA and CDR2 FQGTGA. This CDR3 comprises 15 residues. In DNA, the CDR3 is TGTGCCAGCAGCTCGAGAACAGGGGGCACGGATACGCAGTATTTT. This translates into CASSSRTGGTDTQYF.

CDR3 sequence: CASSLGGGTEAFF. CDR3 sequence (DNA): TGCGCCAGCAGCCTGGGGGGCGGTACTGAAGCTTTCTTT. The V and J genes are TRBV5-1 and TRBJ1-1; D might be TRBD1 (6 bases). V lost 4 bases and J lost 5, with 12 bases in between. The CDR3 contains 13 residues. CDR1 is SGHRS and CDR2 is YFSETQ in the germline V gene.

The chain employs TRBV27 and TRBJ1-1, with 8 bases that match TRBD1. Trimming removed 5 bases from V and 3 bases from J; junction bases left unmatched: 5. From germline, CDR1 is MNHEY and CDR2 SMNVEV (reference sequence). The CDR3 sequence is 14 residues long. The DNA of the CDR3 is TGTGCCAGCAGTCCAGGGGGCAGCTACACTGAAGCTTTCTTT. Translation gives CASSPGGSYTEAFF.

The chain recombines TRBV11-2 with TRBJ2-6, with 7 bases matching TRBD2. The CDR3 spans 19 residues. Germline CDR1 is SGHAT and CDR2 is FQNNGV. With V trimmed by 3 bases and J by 0 bases, 11 bases remained unmatched. Here the CDR3 DNA reads TGTGCCAGCAGCTTTGGACTAGTCCCACCCAGCTCTGGGGCCAACGTCCTGACTTTC. It codes for CASSFGLVPPSSGANVLTF. The entire variable domain, with the rest obtained from reference TRBV11-2 and TRBJ2-6, is as follows: EAGVAQSPRYKIIEKRQSVAFWCNPISGHATLYWYQQILGQGPKLLIQFQNNGVVDDSQLPKDRFSAERLKGVDSTLKIQPAKLEDSAVYLCASSFGLVPPSSGANVLTFGAGSRLTVL.

V gene TRBV21-1 combines with J gene TRBJ1-2; TRBD1, as called in the table, went unchecked against the DNA. TRBV21-1 is classified as a pseudogene. The CDR3 totals 16 residues. The CDR3 region has the DNA TGTGCCAGCCAAGGACAAGAGGTTGGGGCAGACTATGGCTACACCTTC. This sequence encodes CASQGQEVGADYGYTF.

The chain combines TRBV7-8 with TRBJ1-1; the D gene is possibly TRBD1 (6 bases). Per germline, CDR1 SGHVS and CDR2 FQNEAQ. With 5 bases removed from V and 1 base from J, the gap between germline ends came to 11 bases. The CDR3 has 14 amino acids. CDR3 DNA sequence: TGTGCCAGCAGCCTGGACAGACCGAACACTGAAGCTTTCTTT. This codes for CASSLDRPNTEAFF.